The rows below give T cell receptor beta chains drawn from one sample of a study of T cell responses to AZD1222 COVID-19 vaccine. Here immunoSEQ multiplex PCR was the method, and the copy in TCRdb shows in-frame clones only, minus some. The profile shows roughly 140,000 clones, 90% of them singletons. The material was peripheral blood, obtained 28 days after the second AZD1222 dose. The receptors here all came from an adult who received the AZD1222 COVID-19 vaccine. Both conserved end residues are trimmed from each CDR3.

j_gene	v_gene	CDR3aa
TRBJ2-1	TRBV5-8	ASSLGLAGTDEQF
TRBJ1-1	TRBV3-1/TRBV3-2	ASTQDLHQNTEAF
TRBJ1-2	TRBV28	ASSFQGAGYGYT
TRBJ1-1	TRBV20-1	SASHTGFTEAF
TRBJ2-1	TRBV14	ASSQAGKSNEQF
TRBJ2-1	TRBV5-1	ASSIGQGARNEQF
TRBJ1-6	TRBV3-1/TRBV3-2	ASSDNYNSPLH
TRBJ1-1	TRBV7-9	ASSLGGGANTEAF
TRBJ2-7	TRBV20-1	SAGQSYEQY
TRBJ1-5	TRBV19	ASSNGGQIHQPQH
TRBJ1-4	TRBV2	ASTPDGIEKLF
TRBJ2-1	TRBV11-2	ASSLGVGTGQWDEQF
TRBJ2-5	TRBV2	ASSEMDRPQETQY
TRBJ1-2	TRBV7-9	ASSLVGQYHT
TRBJ1-1	TRBV4-2	ASSQHTGETEAF
TRBJ1-3	TRBV6-5	ASRLQGTGGNTIY
TRBJ2-6	TRBV30	ALISGGGISGANVLT
TRBJ2-6	TRBV23-1	ASSQSSVGVRQEDRGANVLT
TRBJ2-1	TRBV5-1	ASSIPHGDNEQF
TRBJ1-2	TRBV5-4	ASSLRWGHDYGYT
TRBJ1-1	TRBV19	ASSPYRPLTANTEAF
TRBJ2-1	TRBV7-2	ASSRTSGYNEQF
TRBJ1-4	TRBV6-5	ASSPNRDSPKKLF
TRBJ1-2	TRBV6-5	ASSIRQAYDYGYT
TRBJ1-4	TRBV28	ASSLQGRENEKLF
TRBJ2-3	TRBV14	ASSPAGTSGRCT
TRBJ2-3	TRBV2	ASSTGADTQY
TRBJ2-1	TRBV27	ASSLLTGLADNEQF
TRBJ2-1	TRBV24-1	ATSDFRQGAGLNEQF
TRBJ1-2	TRBV29-1	SVGQNYGYT
TRBJ1-1	TRBV5-5	ASSLTGKWGATEAF
TRBJ1-1	TRBV29-1	SVVVANTEAF
TRBJ1-2	TRBV2	ASRGDTLSYGYT
TRBJ1-2	TRBV6-5	ATWTENYGYT
TRBJ1-6	TRBV6-5	ASSYMVNSPLH
TRBJ1-3	TRBV2	ASGAGPGTATTRDTIY
TRBJ1-1	TRBV3-1/TRBV3-2	ASSQEWGNTEAF
TRBJ1-6	TRBV3-1/TRBV3-2	ASSQVENSPLH
TRBJ1-4	TRBV7-9	ASSSRGGNEKLF
TRBJ2-3	TRBV7-9	ASATGLDTQY
TRBJ2-3	TRBV5-1	ASSNLGGGTDTQY
TRBJ2-1	TRBV5-1	ASSLEPDYNEQF